The clone carrying this T cell receptor (beta chain) has a count of ten or more. Its antigen is as yet unknown. This specimen comes from a study of glioma-infiltrating T cells. Study outcomes and limitations: Gliomas, especially low-grade, showed above-expected tissue-blood divergence; non-neoplastic patients showed below.

Amplification of TCR alpha and beta CDR3 regions from RNA used iRepertoire nested multiplex PCR. For one-step reverse transcription and amplification, roughly 95-400 ng of tissue mRNA or PBMC total RNA was used. Each CDR3 protein is one row after TCRdb ran MiXCR on the multiplex PCR reads. The sample has over 100,000 distinct CDR3 sequences, less than 30% seen once. CDR3 size: 15 residues. Losses at the gene ends were 5 bases for V and 1 base for J; bases not matched to a gene: 3. CDR1 and CDR2 from the germline V gene are SEHNR and FQNEAQ (reference sequence). The gene calls are TRBV7-9 and TRBJ2-5, with 11 positions matching TRBD2. The receptor was isolated from a human donor with low-grade glioma or glioblastoma, undergoing nonglioma brain surgery, or in good health (not recorded which). Sequencing was performed on glioma tissue, nonneoplastic brain tissue, or PBMCs (not recorded which). The CDR3 nucleotides read TGTGCCAGCAGCCTAGGACTAGCGGGCCAAGAGACCCAGTACTTC. This translates into CASSLGLAGQETQYF.